Here is one T cell receptor beta chain with its context. The source of the sample is a study of blood T cell repertoires in COVID-19. Study information: Donors in the United States, Italy and Spain gave samples during acute or convalescent COVID-19. The cDNA or gDNA used as material had been derived from T cells, B-cell-depleted T cells, or PBMCs.

The CDR3 totals 15 residues. The germline gives CDR1 LNHDA, CDR2 SQIVND (reference sequence). Trimming took 3 bases from V and 5 from J, leaving 16 bases between them. Only in-frame clones appear in the TCRdb table, and some are missing; sequencing was by immunoSEQ multiplex PCR. In the table there are 200,000 to 250,000 clones, 70% to 85% of which are singletons. This chain links TRBV19 with TRBJ1-2, with a weak D call TRBD1 (6 bases). The sequenced sample was peripheral blood. This clonotype was obtained from a woman aged 80 or older with acute or convalescent COVID-19. The DNA for the CDR3 is TGTGCCAGTAGTATCACGCGTACACAGGGATATGGCTACACCTTC. It specifies CASSITRTQGYGYTF.